This note documents a single T cell receptor (beta chain) sequence. V was trimmed by 0 bases and J by 2 bases, leaving 10 bases between them. The V gene's germline CDR1 is SGHDN and CDR2 FVKESK. The CDR3 consists of 15 residues. This entry is derived from a study of blood T cell repertoires in COVID-19. Method: immunoSEQ multiplex PCR; TCRdb's copy keeps in-frame clones and lacks some. The data hold fewer than 450,000 clones, with roughly 90% observed a single time. V is TRBV14 and J is TRBJ1-1; D is ambiguous. The sequenced material came from PBMCs or T cells enriched from blood (not recorded which). This TCR came from a woman aged 25 to 45 who had recovered from COVID-19. CDR3 DNA sequence: TGTGCCAGCAGCCAAGATCCGGTAAGAAACACTGAAGCTTTCTTT. Its translation is CASSQDPVRNTEAFF.